This note documents a single T cell receptor beta chain sequence. Its antigen is currently unknown. Sorting of CD4+ naive, central memory, regulatory and stem cell-like memory cells was performed via CD45RO/CCR7/CD25/CD127/CD95/CD27. This record comes from a study of beta chain features in type 1 diabetes. On the study more broadly: There were some 110 million sorted cells examined across all samples. Study outcomes and limitations: Small HLA sub-analyses could not settle whether HLA shapes TCRB rearrangement. Moderate but significant shortening of TCRB CDR3s was recorded in all four CD4+ subsets from Type 1 diabetes patients.

Expressed TCRB transcripts were sequenced because the isolated RNA had all been reverse transcribed beforehand. Using immunoSEQ multiplex PCR, the repertoire was profiled, and TCRdb retains in-frame clones only, with some absent. The sample lists under 250,000 clones, approximately 13% seen once, with approximately 0.018% in the top ten. Trimming shortened V by 3 bases and J by 7 bases, and 13 bases separated the two germline ends. The CDR3 has 14 amino acids. CDR1 and CDR2 (germline): LNHDA, SQIVND (reference sequence). This sequence joins TRBV19 and TRBJ2-1, with D maybe TRBD1 (7 bases). The TCR originated in a man between 25 and 39 years old with type 1 diabetes. The specimen sequenced was naive CD4+ T cells from blood. CDR3 sequence reads: CASSMRGTANEQFF. In nucleotides, the CDR3 is TGTGCCAGTAGTATGCGCGGGACAGCTAATGAGCAGTTCTTC.